The sequence of this T cell receptor beta chain was determined in a study of cytomegalovirus exposure and HLA in healthy donors. Regarding the study as a whole: Further analysis was carried out later, and it showed several of the most significant clusters appearing linked to common viral pathogens. Researchers counted around 180 TCR beta chains as cytomegalovirus-associated.

PCR primers comprised 60 Vbeta and 13 Jbeta primers. Authors' methods: Later reanalysis found about 78 million unique TCR beta chains, 10 million to 14 million of them shared. Sequencing was performed with immunoSEQ multiplex PCR; in TCRdb, only in-frame clones are kept and a portion is missing. From that table come the V and J calls and clone size; the DNA was used to work out D and trimming. In all, the sample yields around 150,000 clones. About this clone itself: The antigen remains undetermined.

The CDR3 contains 13 residues. Regarding donors, all were healthy bone marrow donors. The V and J genes are TRBV21-1 and TRBJ1-5. TRBV21-1 is a pseudogene segment. Sequencing was performed on PBMCs. This clonotype was obtained from a man aged 35 to 55 in good health and CMV-seronegative. CDR3 DNA sequence: TGTGCCAGCAGCAATATCGGGTATCAGCCCCAGCATTTT. Encoded protein: CASSNIGYQPQHF.